These 23 T cell receptor beta chains share one sample of origin, sequenced in a study of cytomegalovirus exposure and HLA in healthy donors. With 60 Vbeta and 13 Jbeta primers, the PCR was carried out. Some clones are missing from TCRdb's copy, which holds only in-frame ones; the method was immunoSEQ multiplex PCR. The sample has over 150,000 clones, approximately 77% seen once. The sequenced sample consisted of PBMCs. These receptors were obtained from a male donor in good health and CMV-seropositive.

The J gene is TRBJ1-4, the V gene TRBV14; D not certain. The CDR3 length is 22 residues. CDR1 SGHDN and CDR2 FVKESK come from the germline V gene. Trimming removed 1 base from V and 0 bases from J, with 27 bases in between. The CDR3 protein is CASSQARVFSRVRNATNEKLFF. CDR3 DNA: TGTGCCAGCAGCCAAGCTCGGGTATTTAGTCGGGTGCGAAACGCAACTAATGAAAAACTGTTTTTT.

V and J are TRBV6-1 and TRBJ2-1; 7 nucleotides agree with TRBD2. This CDR3 has 13 residues. Germline assignment: CDR1 MNHNS and CDR2 SASEGT. The ends lost 8 bases at V and 10 bases at J; junction bases unmatched: 11. As DNA, the CDR3 is TGTGCCAGCGGCGCGGGGGTCCGGGGGGAGCAGTTCTTC. Its protein product is CASGAGVRGEQFF.

The chain is built from TRBV9 and TRBJ2-7; the D gene is possibly TRBD2 (6 bases). Germline V gives CDR1 SGDLS, CDR2 YYNGEE. CDR3 size: 14 residues. The V and J ends lost 4 bases and 5 bases respectively, with 16 bases between them. In DNA form, the CDR3 reads TGTGCCAGCAGCCCATTCCTGGGGAGGAACGAGCAGTACTTC. Amino acids: CASSPFLGRNEQYF. Full variable domain (missing parts from reference TRBV9 and TRBJ2-7): DSGVTQTPKHLITATGQRVTLRCSPRSGDLSVYWYQQSLDQGLQFLIQYYNGEERAKGNILERFSAQQFPDLHSELNLSSLELGDSALYFCASSPFLGRNEQYFGPGTRLTVT.

The gene calls are TRBV19 and TRBJ2-6; D ambiguous. V lost 7 bases, J lost 2 bases, and 6 bases lay in between. This CDR3 has 13 amino acids. Per germline, CDR1 LNHDA and CDR2 SQIVND (reference sequence). Here the CDR3 reads CASTGPGANVLTF. DNA of the CDR3: TGTGCCAGTACTGGCCCTGGGGCCAACGTCCTGACTTTC.

CDR3 DNA: TGTGCCAGCAGCTCGGAGGGAGGGCCGGGTGGCTACACCTTC. This encodes CASSSEGGPGGYTF. The chain joins TRBV5-4 to TRBJ1-2; D is unclear. The CDR3 sequence is 14 residues long. CDR1 is SGHNT and CDR2 is YYREEE in the germline V gene (reference sequence). The V end lost 3 bases, the J end lost 7 bases, and 16 bases lay between the germline ends.

This chain links TRBV6-6 with TRBJ2-5; possibly TRBD2 for D (5 bases). The J call may not be correct, given that the DNA end is closer to TRBJ2-7. Germline V gene lookup returns CDR1 MNHNY and CDR2 SVGAGI (reference sequence). CDR3 length equals 15 residues. The CDR3 nucleotides are TGTGCCAGCAGTTCCCGGCGGGCCGTTATGGTCGAGCAGTACTTC. Translating gives CASSSRRAVMVEQYF.

As concerns this clone: Relative to the germline gene, one junction end is altered; a read error may explain this. The chain has TRBV7-7 and TRBJ2-5, with TRBD2 as a possible D gene (6 bases). CDR3 length equals 14 residues. Per the germline V gene, CDR1 is SSHAT and CDR2 is FNYEAQ (reference sequence). The CDR3 bases are TGTGCTAGCAGCCTCGGGGGACCCAGGACGACCCAGTACTTC. It is translated as CASSLGGPRTTQYF.

This clone occurred a few times. V and J are TRBV30 and TRBJ2-7; the D is unclear. The germline V gene has CDR1 GTSNPN and CDR2 SVGIG (reference sequence). The CDR3 extends over 11 amino acids. V was trimmed by 3 bases and J by 2 bases, leaving 5 bases between them. CDR3: CAWRAAYEQYF. In DNA, the CDR3 is TGTGCCTGGAGGGCAGCCTACGAGCAGTACTTC.

The chain has TRBV5-6 and TRBJ2-7; 7 nucleotides match TRBD2. This CDR3 has 15 amino acids. From germline, CDR1 is SGHDT and CDR2 YYEEEE. The J segment lost 4 bases and the V segment lost 2 bases, leaving 9 bases of the junction unmatched. CDR3 nucleotides: TGTGCCAGCAGCTTCGGAGCGGGGCCATCATACGAGCAGTACTTC. This sequence encodes CASSFGAGPSYEQYF.

The chain employs TRBV6-1 and TRBJ2-1, with D maybe TRBD2 (6 bases). Germline V gene lookup returns CDR1 MNHNS and CDR2 SASEGT. With 8 bases removed from V and 0 bases from J, the gap between germline ends came to 14 bases. The CDR3 sequence is 15 residues long. CDR3 loop: CASGAGRSSYNEQFF. DNA for the CDR3: TGTGCCAGCGGGGCGGGGAGAAGCTCCTACAATGAGCAGTTCTTC.

On this clone itself: Other nucleotide sequences from this sample produce the same CDR3. The V and J genes are TRBV7-9 and TRBJ1-6; tentative D call: TRBD1 (6 bases). Trimming pared 4 bases from V and 6 bases from J, leaving 10 bases between. Looked up from germline, CDR1 is SEHNR and CDR2 is FQNEAQ (reference sequence). CDR3 length: 14 residues. The CDR3 sequence: CASSSDRFNSPLHF. The CDR3 region has the DNA TGTGCCAGCAGCTCCGACAGGTTTAATTCACCCCTCCACTTT.

The chain uses TRBV5-1 and TRBJ1-1, with D perhaps matching TRBD1 (5 bases). Germline CDR1 is SGHRS and CDR2 is YFSETQ. This CDR3 is built from 15 residues. Trimming left V 0 bases short and J 7 bases short, with 16 bases between. The CDR3 DNA reads TGCGCCAGCAGCTTGGCCCCGGGGGATAGTGGTGAAGCTTTCTTT. This codes for CASSLAPGDSGEAFF.

CDR3 nucleotides: TGTGCCAGCAGCTTAGAGAGGGGGGGACCGAACACCGGGGAGCTGTTTTTT. Translation gives CASSLERGGPNTGELFF. The V call is TRBV5-6, the J call TRBJ2-2, with TRBD2 as a possible D gene (7 bases). V gave up 2 bases and J gave up 0 bases, with 14 bases separating them. The CDR3 sequence is 17 residues long. Germline assignment: CDR1 SGHDT and CDR2 YYEEEE.

This clone was picked up a small number of times. The chain is built from TRBV6-6 and TRBJ1-4, with 9 nucleotides matching TRBD1. With V trimmed by 2 bases and J by 6 bases, 1 base remained unmatched. Germline V gives CDR1 MNHNY, CDR2 SVGAGI (reference sequence). The CDR3 loop spans 14 amino acids. This CDR3 is CASSYDRGDEKLFF. In DNA form, the CDR3 reads TGTGCCAGCAGTTACGACAGGGGGGATGAAAAACTGTTTTTT.

The chain links TRBV7-2 to TRBJ1-6, with TRBD1 matching 9 bases. CDR1 and CDR2 (germline): SGHTA, FQGNSA. V lost 3 bases to trimming and J lost 7 bases; unmatched junction nucleotides: 4. CDR3 length: 15 residues. The chain's CDR3 is CASSFEDRGNSPLHF. For the CDR3, the DNA is TGTGCCAGCAGCTTCGAGGACAGGGGCAATTCACCCCTCCACTTT.

With respect to this clone: The identical CDR3 is also encoded by other nucleotide sequences in the sample. The chain has TRBV6-4 and TRBJ2-3; 12 bases are a match to TRBD2. V lost 0 bases, J lost 4 bases, and 2 bases stayed unmatched. The CDR3 runs to 16 residues. Germline loops: CDR1 MRHNA, CDR2 SNTAGT. CDR3 DNA sequence: TGTGCCAGCAGTGACTCGACTAGCGGGGGCGCAGATACGCAGTATTTT. The encoded protein is CASSDSTSGGADTQYF.

The chain links TRBV27 to TRBJ1-1; D uncertain. The CDR3 loop spans 13 amino acids. The germline gives CDR1 MNHEY, CDR2 SMNVEV (reference sequence). Trimming cost V 5 bases and J 1 base, with 8 bases left between them. Here the CDR3 reads CASSISRNTEAFF. CDR3 nucleotide sequence: TGTGCCAGCAGTATTTCGAGGAACACTGAAGCTTTCTTT.

The rearrangement links TRBV7-9 to TRBJ1-3; D is ambiguous. Trimming shortened V by 5 bases and J by 1 base, and 18 bases separated the two germline ends. Germline CDR1 SEHNR, CDR2 FQNEAQ (reference sequence). The CDR3 totals 17 residues. CDR3: CASSHPEAGLSGNTIYF. The CDR3 DNA reads as TGTGCCAGCAGCCACCCTGAGGCAGGACTTTCTGGAAACACCATATATTTT. The entire variable domain, with the rest obtained from reference TRBV7-9 and TRBJ1-3, is as follows: DTGVSQNPRHKITKRGQNVTFRCDPISEHNRLYWYRQTLGQGPEFLTYFQNEAQLEKSRLLSDRFSAERPKGSFSTLEIQRTEQGDSAMYLCASSHPEAGLSGNTIYFGEGSWLTVV.

This rearrangement joins TRBV19 to TRBJ2-3; D is perhaps TRBD2 (6 bases). The CDR3 is 15 residues long. Trimming removed 10 bases at V and 8 bases at J, with 25 bases between. CDR1 and CDR2 (germline): LNHDA, SQIVND (reference sequence). The CDR3 reads CATGGGGAGGGTQYF. The CDR3 DNA sequence: TGTGCCACAGGAGGAGGCGGGGCCGGCGGAGGTACGCAGTATTTT.

The chain combines TRBV4-1 with TRBJ2-1; 7 nucleotides line up with TRBD2. The germline V gene encodes CDR1 MGHRA and CDR2 YSYEKL. J gave up 2 bases and V 2 bases, and 6 bases lay outside the gene matches. The CDR3 spans 16 residues. The CDR3 sequence is CASSQPTREAYNEQFF. As DNA, the CDR3 is TGCGCCAGCAGCCAACCTACACGGGAGGCCTACAATGAGCAGTTCTTC.

The chain links TRBV5-8 to TRBJ1-1, with D hard to call. Germline CDR1 and CDR2: SGHTS and YDEGEE. The CDR3 extends over 15 amino acids. V was cut by 3 bases and J by 6 bases, with 18 bases left in between. In DNA form, the CDR3 reads TGTGCCAGCAGCTCCCAGTACCTCAGATTCCCTGAAGCTTTCTTT. This codes for CASSSQYLRFPEAFF.

V gene TRBV12-5 combines with J gene TRBJ2-1, with 7 bases fitting TRBD1. With 4 bases clipped from V and 5 bases from J, the junction kept 11 bases outside the gene matches. The germline V gene encodes CDR1 LGHNT and CDR2 FRNRAP. The CDR3 is 16 amino acids. This CDR3 reads CASGSDPPGQHNEQFF. DNA for the CDR3: TGTGCTAGTGGTTCCGACCCCCCGGGACAGCACAATGAGCAGTTCTTC.

This clone was picked up a small number of times. The chain joins TRBV6-1 to TRBJ1-2; maybe TRBD1 (6 bases). The V and J ends lost 2 bases and 3 bases respectively, with 13 bases between them. This CDR3 is 15 amino acids long. Germline V gene lookup returns CDR1 MNHNS and CDR2 SASEGT. CDR3 coding DNA: TGTGCCAGCAGTGAAATAACAGGGAGGGACTATGGCTACACCTTC. Its protein is CASSEITGRDYGYTF.